This T cell receptor (beta chain) was recorded in a study of brain T cells in children with intractable seizures. Regarding the study as a whole: Pre-surgery blood may have been undersampled, hiding some clones.

Germline V gives CDR1 SGHTA, CDR2 FQGNSA. CDR3 length equals 12 residues. Germline trimming cut 3 bases from V and 8 bases from J; bases unmatched to any gene: 0. Note on this clone: Its matching antigen is unknown.

Sequencing was limited to surgery cases with top T cell transcript signatures in brain tissue. At least one anti-epileptic drug was given before surgery. The protocol was immunoSEQ multiplex PCR, while the TCRdb copy is restricted to in-frame clones and leaves out a portion. The table lists 55,000 to 80,000 clones, roughly 95% of them singletons, with approximately 0.38% in the top ten. The source of this sequence is a boy less than two years old with focal cortical dysplasia and intractable seizures. The chain uses TRBV7-2 and TRBJ2-3; 9 nucleotides align to TRBD2. This material consisted of peripheral blood, taken at surgery. The DNA of the CDR3 is TGTGCCAGCAGCTTTAGCGGGAGTACGCAGTATTTT. Its protein is CASSFSGSTQYF. Supplemented by reference TRBV7-2 and TRBJ2-3, the full variable domain reads GAGVSQSPSNKVTEKGKDVELRCDPISGHTALYWYRQSLGQGLEFLIYFQGNSAPDKSGLPSDRFSAERTGGSVSTLTIQRTQQEDSAVYLCASSFSGSTQYFGPGTRLTVL.